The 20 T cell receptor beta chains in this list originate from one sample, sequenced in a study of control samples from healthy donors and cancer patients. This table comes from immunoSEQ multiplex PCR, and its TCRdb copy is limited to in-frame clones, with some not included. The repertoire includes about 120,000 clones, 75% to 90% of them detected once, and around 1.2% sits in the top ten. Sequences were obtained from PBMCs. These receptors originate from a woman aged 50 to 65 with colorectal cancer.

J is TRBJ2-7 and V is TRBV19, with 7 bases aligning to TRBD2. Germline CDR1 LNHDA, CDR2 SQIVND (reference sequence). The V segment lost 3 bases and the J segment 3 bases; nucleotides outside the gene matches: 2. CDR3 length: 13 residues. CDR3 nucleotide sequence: TGTGCCAGTAGTATCGCTAGCGGCTACGAGCAGTACTTC. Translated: CASSIASGYEQYF.

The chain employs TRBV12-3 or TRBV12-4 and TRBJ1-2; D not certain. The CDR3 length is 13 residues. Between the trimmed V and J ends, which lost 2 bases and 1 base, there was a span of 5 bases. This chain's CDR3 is CASSLILNYGYTF. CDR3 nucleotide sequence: TGTGCCAGCAGTTTAATCCTTAACTATGGCTACACCTTC.

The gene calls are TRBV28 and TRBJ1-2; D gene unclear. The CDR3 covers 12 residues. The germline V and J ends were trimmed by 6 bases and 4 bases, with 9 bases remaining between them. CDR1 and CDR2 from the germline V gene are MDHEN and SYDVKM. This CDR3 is CASSLNGYGYTF. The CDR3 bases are TGTGCCAGCAGCCTTAATGGCTATGGCTACACCTTC.

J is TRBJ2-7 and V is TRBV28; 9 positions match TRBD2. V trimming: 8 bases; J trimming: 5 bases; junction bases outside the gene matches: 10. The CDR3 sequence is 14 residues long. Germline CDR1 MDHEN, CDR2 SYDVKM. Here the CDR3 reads CASDVAGEPHEQYF. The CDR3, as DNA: TGTGCCAGCGATGTAGCGGGAGAGCCGCACGAGCAGTACTTC.

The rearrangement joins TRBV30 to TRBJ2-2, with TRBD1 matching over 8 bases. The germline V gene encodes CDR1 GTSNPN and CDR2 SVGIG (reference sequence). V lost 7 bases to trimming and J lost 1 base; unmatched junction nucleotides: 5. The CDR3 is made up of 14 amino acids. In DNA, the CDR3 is TGTGCCTACCGGACAGGGAGGAACACCGGGGAGCTGTTTTTT. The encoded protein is CAYRTGRNTGELFF.

The CDR3 loop is CASSLDSLNQPQHF. The CDR3 DNA sequence: TGCGCCAGCAGCTTGGACAGTCTAAATCAGCCCCAGCATTTT. The rearrangement joins TRBV5-1 to TRBJ1-5; D uncertain. The CDR3 consists of 14 residues. Germline CDR1 is SGHRS and CDR2 is YFSETQ. Trimming took 0 bases from V and 4 from J, leaving 8 bases between them.

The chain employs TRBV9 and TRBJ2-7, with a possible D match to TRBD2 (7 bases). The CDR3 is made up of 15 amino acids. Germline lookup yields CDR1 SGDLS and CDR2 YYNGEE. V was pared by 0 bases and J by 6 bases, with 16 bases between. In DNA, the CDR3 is TGTGCCAGCAGCGTAGGATTCTGGGAGGGGGTCGAGCAGTACTTC. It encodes CASSVGFWEGVEQYF.

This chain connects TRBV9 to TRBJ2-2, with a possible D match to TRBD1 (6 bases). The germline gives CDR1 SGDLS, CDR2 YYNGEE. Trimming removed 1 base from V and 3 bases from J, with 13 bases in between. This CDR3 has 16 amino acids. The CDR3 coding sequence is TGTGCCAGCAGCGTAACAGGGTTAATGGACACCGGGGAGCTGTTTTTT. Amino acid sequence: CASSVTGLMDTGELFF.

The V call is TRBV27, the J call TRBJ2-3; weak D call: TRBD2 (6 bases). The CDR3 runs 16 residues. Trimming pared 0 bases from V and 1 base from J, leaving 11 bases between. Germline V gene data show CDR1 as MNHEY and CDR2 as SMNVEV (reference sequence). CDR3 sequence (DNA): TGTGCCAGCAGTTTATCATCGGGAGACGGCACAGATACGCAGTATTTT. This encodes CASSLSSGDGTDTQYF.

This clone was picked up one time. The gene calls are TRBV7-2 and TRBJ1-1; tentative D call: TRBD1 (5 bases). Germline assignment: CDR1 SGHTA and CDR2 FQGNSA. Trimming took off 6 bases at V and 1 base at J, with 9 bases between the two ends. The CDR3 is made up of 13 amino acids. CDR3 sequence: CASRWDSNTEAFF. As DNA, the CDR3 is TGTGCCAGCAGATGGGACTCGAACACTGAAGCTTTCTTT.

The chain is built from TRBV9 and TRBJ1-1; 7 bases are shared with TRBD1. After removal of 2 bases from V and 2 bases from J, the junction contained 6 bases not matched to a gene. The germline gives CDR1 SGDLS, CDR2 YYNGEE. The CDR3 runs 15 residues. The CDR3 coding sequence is TGTGCCAGCAGCGTGTTATCAGGGGGAAACACTGAAGCTTTCTTT. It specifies CASSVLSGGNTEAFF.

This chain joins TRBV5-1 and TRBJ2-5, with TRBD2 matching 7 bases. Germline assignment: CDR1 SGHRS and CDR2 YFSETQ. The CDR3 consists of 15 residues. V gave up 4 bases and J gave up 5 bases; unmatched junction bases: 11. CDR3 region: CASSGGESSGETQYF. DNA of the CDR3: TGCGCCAGCAGCGGGGGGGAGTCCTCTGGGGAGACCCAGTACTTC.

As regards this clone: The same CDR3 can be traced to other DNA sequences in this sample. In nucleotides, the CDR3 is TGTGCCTGCGTCCCGGTTACAGAGCGCGAGCAGTTCTTC. Translated: CACVPVTEREQFF. This chain uses TRBV30 with TRBJ2-1; D unresolved. Looked up from germline, CDR1 is GTSNPN and CDR2 is SVGIG (reference sequence). Deletions cut 6 bases from V and 10 bases from J, with 19 bases between. The CDR3 is 13 residues long.

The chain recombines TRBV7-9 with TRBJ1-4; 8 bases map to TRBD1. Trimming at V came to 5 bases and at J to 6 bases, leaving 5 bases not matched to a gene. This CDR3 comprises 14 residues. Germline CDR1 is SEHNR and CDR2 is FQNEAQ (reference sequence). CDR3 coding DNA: TGTGCCAGCAGCGAAGGACAGGGTTATGAAAAACTGTTTTTT. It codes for CASSEGQGYEKLFF.

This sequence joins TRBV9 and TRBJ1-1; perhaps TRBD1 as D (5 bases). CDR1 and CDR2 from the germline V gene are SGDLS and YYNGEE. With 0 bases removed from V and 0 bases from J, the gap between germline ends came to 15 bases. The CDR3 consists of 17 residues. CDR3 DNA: TGTGCCAGCAGCGTAGATCTGGGGGTGGGGCTGAACACTGAAGCTTTCTTT. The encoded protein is CASSVDLGVGLNTEAFF. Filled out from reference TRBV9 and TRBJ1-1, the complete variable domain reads DSGVTQTPKHLITATGQRVTLRCSPRSGDLSVYWYQQSLDQGLQFLIQYYNGEERAKGNILERFSAQQFPDLHSELNLSSLELGDSALYFCASSVDLGVGLNTEAFFGQGTRLTVV.

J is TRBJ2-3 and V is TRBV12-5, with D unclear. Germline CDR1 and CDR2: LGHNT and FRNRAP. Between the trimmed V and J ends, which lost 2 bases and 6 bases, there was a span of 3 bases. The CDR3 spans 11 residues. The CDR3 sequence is CASGLRDTQYF. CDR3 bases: TGTGCTAGTGGTTTGAGGGATACGCAGTATTTT.

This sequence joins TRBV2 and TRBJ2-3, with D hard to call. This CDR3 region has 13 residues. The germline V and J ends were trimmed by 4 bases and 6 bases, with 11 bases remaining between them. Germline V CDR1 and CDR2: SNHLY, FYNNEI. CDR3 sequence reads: CASSVNYEDTQYF. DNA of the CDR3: TGTGCCAGCAGTGTTAATTACGAGGATACGCAGTATTTT.

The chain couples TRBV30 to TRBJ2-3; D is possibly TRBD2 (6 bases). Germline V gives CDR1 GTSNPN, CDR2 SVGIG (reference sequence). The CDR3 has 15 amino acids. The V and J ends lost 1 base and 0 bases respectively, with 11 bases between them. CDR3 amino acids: CAWSDRRDSTDTQYF. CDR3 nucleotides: TGTGCCTGGAGTGACCGGCGGGATAGCACAGATACGCAGTATTTT.

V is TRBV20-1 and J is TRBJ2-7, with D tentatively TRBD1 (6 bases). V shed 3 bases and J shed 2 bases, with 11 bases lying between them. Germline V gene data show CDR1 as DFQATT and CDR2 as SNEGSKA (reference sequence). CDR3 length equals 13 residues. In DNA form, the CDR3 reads TGCAGTGCTAGTTCAGGGGTGGCCTACGAGCAGTACTTC. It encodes CSASSGVAYEQYF.

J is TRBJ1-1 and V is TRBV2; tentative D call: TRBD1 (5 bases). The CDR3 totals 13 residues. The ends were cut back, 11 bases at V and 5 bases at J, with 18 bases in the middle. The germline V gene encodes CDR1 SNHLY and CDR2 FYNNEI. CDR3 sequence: CAGTLGDATEAFF. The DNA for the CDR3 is TGTGCCGGGACCCTGGGGGACGCAACTGAAGCTTTCTTT.